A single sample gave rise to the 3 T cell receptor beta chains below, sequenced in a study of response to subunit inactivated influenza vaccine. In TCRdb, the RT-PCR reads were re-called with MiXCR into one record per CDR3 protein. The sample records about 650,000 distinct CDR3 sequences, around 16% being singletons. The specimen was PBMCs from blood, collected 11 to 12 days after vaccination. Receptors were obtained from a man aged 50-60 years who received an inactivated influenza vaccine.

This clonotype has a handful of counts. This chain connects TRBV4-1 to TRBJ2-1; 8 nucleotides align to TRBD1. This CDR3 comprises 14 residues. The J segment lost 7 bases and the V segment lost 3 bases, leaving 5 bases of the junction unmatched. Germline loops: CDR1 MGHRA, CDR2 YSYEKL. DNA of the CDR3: TGCGCCAGCAGCCAGAGGACAGGGTGGAATGAGCAGTTCTTC. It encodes CASSQRTGWNEQFF.

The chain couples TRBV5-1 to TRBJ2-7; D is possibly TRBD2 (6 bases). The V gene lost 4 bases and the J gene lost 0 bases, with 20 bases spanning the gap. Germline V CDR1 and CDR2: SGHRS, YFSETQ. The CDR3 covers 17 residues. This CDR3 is CASSLRSVAASSYEQYF. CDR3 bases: TGCGCCAGCAGCCTTCGCTCCGTAGCGGCCAGCTCCTACGAGCAGTACTTC.

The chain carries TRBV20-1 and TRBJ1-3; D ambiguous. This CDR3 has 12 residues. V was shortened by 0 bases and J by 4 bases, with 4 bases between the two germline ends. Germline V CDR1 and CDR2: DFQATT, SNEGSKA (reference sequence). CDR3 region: CSARDRGNTIYF. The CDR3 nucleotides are TGCAGTGCTAGAGATCGGGGAAACACCATATATTTT.